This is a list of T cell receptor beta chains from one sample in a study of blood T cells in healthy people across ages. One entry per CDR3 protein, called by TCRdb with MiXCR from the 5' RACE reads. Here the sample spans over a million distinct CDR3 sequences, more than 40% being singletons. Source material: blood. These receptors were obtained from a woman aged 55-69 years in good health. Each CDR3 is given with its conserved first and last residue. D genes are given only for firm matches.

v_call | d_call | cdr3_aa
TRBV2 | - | CASRGDEHVQYF
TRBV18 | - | CASSPNPRADNANVLTF
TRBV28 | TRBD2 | CASSFPSGSYEQFF
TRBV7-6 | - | CASSLKVTTEQYF
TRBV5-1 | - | CASSLDSGAADTQYF
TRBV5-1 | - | CASSFEPTRTDTQYF
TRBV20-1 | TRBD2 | CSAHVTGTSSQETQYF
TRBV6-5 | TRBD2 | CASSYQRIGREGLDTQYF
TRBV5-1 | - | CASSILGQTDTQYF
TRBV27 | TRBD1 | CASSRGQGRQYF
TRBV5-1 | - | CASSLTLGKGEAKNIQYF
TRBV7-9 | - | CASSLGGTGSGYNEQFF
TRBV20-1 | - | CSARRDNEQYF
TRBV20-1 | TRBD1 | CSAPGQGLGGYTF
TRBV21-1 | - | CASKAWGGLNQPQHF
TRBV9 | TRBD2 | CASSSLGLAGSKDTQYF
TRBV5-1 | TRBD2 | CASSLGGLALLNNEQFF
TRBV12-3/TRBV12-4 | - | CASSPPMGRSYEQYF
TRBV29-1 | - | CSVEVPYTLSGANVLTF
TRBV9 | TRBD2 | CASSVGPRTSGKETQYF
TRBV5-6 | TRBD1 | CASSQGQNLNYGYTF
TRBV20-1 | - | CSALGARGKVNTEAFF
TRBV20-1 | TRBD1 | CSASGWTGGTDTQYF
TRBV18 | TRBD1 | CASSPGTGRTYEQYF
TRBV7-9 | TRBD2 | CASSFLEREGRYEQFF
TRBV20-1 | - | CSAREGRGFNEQYF
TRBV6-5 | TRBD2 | CASSYLAGGVNNEQFF
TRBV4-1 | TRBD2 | CASSPSGSALGNEQYF
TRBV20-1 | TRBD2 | CSARSPGTSGYEQYF
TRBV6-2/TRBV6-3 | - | CANSHGWEQGTDTQYF
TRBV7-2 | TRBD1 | CASSSRPRDRTIYNSPLHF
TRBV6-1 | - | CASRKGDMNTEAFF
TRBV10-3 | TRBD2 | CAISERSGTSGSRYEQYF
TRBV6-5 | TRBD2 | CASSYGGLAGVDEQFF
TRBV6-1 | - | CASIGARILNEQFF
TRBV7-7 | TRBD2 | CASSFGTSGANEQFF
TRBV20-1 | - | CSARDRRGGNYGYTF
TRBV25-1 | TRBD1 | CACRQTGFSHNSPLHF
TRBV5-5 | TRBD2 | CASRQLAGGGNEQFF
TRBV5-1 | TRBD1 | CASSLRQGSYNEQFF
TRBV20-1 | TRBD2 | CSARDWKASGSSYNEQFF
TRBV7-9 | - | CASSAPVAYEQFF
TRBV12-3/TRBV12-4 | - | CASSLLLRAEETQYF
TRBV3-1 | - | CASSQVIVGFRAQYF
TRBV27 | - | CASSLAFQETQYF
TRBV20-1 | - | CSTRDFGEQYF
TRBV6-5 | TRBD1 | CASSYQGQGNYGYTF
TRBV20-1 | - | CSASGTNTGELFF
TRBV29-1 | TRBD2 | CSVGEGYIQYF
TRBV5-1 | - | CASSDGDGPYEQYF
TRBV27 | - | CASRKGRIFSYEQYF
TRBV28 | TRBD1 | CASSLFGRGRGSAKNIQYF
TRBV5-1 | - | CASSLNTEAFF